This T cell receptor beta chain is drawn from a study of memory CD4+ T cells and cytomegalovirus serostatus. Study outcomes and limitations: Median bootstrapped AUC for CMV status was just under 0.97 originally, about 0.9 US-trained. Each of some 67 CMV-associated TCRbeta sequences occurred in one to five individuals.

This CDR3 has 14 amino acids. V was clipped by 1 base and J by 1 base, with 7 bases between them. Germline V CDR1 and CDR2: SGHTA, FQGNSA. Produced via immunoSEQ multiplex PCR; TCRdb's table is partial and in-frame only. The sample yields about 39,000 clones, roughly four fifths seen once. In regard to this clone: What it binds is unknown.

Single viable CD3+CD4+CD8-CD45RO+ cells were sorted as the memory CD4+ T cells. Serum IgG to CMV pp150, pp28, p38 and p52 defined serostatus. V is TRBV7-2 and J is TRBJ2-5; either TRBD1 or TRBD2 may fit D (6 bases each). Sequenced sample: memory CD4+ T cells from blood. This TCR was sampled from an adult in good health and CMV-seronegative. The CDR3 here is CASSLGGAQETQYF. The CDR3 coding sequence is TGTGCCAGCAGCTTAGGGGGGGCCCAAGAGACCCAGTACTTC.